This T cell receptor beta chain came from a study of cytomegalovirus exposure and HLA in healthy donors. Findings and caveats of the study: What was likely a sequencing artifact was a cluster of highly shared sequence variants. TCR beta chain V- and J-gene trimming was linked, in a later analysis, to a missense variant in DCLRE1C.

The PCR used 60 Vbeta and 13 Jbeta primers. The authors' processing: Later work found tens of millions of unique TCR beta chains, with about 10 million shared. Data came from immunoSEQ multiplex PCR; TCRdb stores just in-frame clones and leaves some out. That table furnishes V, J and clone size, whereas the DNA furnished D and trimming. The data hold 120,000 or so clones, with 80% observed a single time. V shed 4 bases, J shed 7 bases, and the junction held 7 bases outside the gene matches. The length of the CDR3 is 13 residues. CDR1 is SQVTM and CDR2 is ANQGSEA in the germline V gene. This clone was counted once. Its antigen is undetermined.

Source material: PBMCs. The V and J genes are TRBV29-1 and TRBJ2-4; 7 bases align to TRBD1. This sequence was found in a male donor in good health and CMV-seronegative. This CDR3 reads CSVATGLGNIQYF. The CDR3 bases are TGCAGCGTTGCGACAGGGTTAGGTAACATTCAGTACTTC.